Listed here is a single T cell receptor (beta chain). This specimen comes from a study of identical twins. With no exceptions, donors were healthy Caucasians. TCRdb re-called the 5' RACE reads through MiXCR, storing one row per CDR3 protein. The sample lists some 440,000 distinct CDR3 sequences, roughly 26% occurring once. CDR3 length equals 13 residues. Trimming removed 6 bases from V and 5 bases from J, with 13 bases in between. This sample also belongs to another study, concerning T cells expressing NK-cell markers. Per that study: Within the sequenced cohort of eight donors, seven exhibited HCMV seropositivity and one was seronegative. Sorting was restricted to alpha-beta TCR T cells by an anti-gamma-delta TCR antibody in several experiments.

The clonotype originates from a woman aged 18-29 years in good health. The J gene is TRBJ2-5, the V gene TRBV12-3 or TRBV12-4; no reliable D call. The sample was CD4+ T cells sorted from blood. CDR3 sequence reads: CASSLLVAETQYF. Here the CDR3 DNA reads TGTGCCAGCAGCCTGCTAGTGGCGGAGACCCAGTACTTC.